This TCR beta chain was documented in a study of OX40 agonist ivuxolimab in advanced cancers. Turning to the study itself: Having had anti-PD-1, anti-PD-L1 or anti-CTLA-4 therapy before was allowed, and about 40% had some. There were three patients with partial responses, one having hepatocellular carcinoma and two cutaneous melanoma.

Clones were read by immunoSEQ multiplex PCR, and TCRdb kept only the in-frame ones, dropping some. The sample consists of 65,000 to 75,000 clones, 89% of them appearing once. Whole-study results and caveats: In CD8+ T cells, expanded clones were on average more numerous than in CD4+. Among the least clonally expanded were partial responders at 0.1-3.0 mg/kg.

To note about this clone: Antigen specificity is unknown.

This CDR3 region has 14 residues. The V gene's germline CDR1 is SGHVS and CDR2 FNYEAQ. V dropped 5 bases and J dropped 6; count of bases not matched to a gene: 7. The TCR was taken from an adult with an advanced solid tumor such as melanoma, head and neck, liver or kidney cancer. The sample was CD4+ or CD8+ T cells sorted from blood, taken in a trial of the OX40 agonist ivuxolimab. The V gene is TRBV7-6, the J gene TRBJ1-5; TRBD1 matches at 7 bases. CDR3 in DNA: TGTGCCAGCAGCCCCGACAGGGAGGCTCAGCCCCAGCATTTT. Translating gives CASSPDREAQPQHF.